This T cell receptor beta chain was captured in a study of vaccination and CD4 T cells after COVID-19. Treatment noted: approximately 9-day PBMC culture with coronavirus spike peptide pools or control peptides (ViraFEST assay). Only a few counts were recorded for this clonotype. The target antigen is unknown. The CDR3 length is 13 residues. The ends were cut back, 6 bases at V and 3 bases at J, with 12 bases in the middle. Germline V gene data show CDR1 as DFQATT and CDR2 as SNEGSKA (reference sequence). The Oncomine TCR Beta short-read assay sequenced DNA from cultured CD4+ T cells. Investigators isolated genomic DNA from cultured CD4+ T cells. TCRdb processed the PCR reads anew with MiXCR; each CDR3 protein has one entry. The sample records around 21,000 distinct CDR3 sequences, about 52% being singletons.

The sequencing sample was made of CD4+ T cells from blood, cultured in vitro. This chain links TRBV20-1 with TRBJ1-5, with D hard to call. This TCR was sampled from a human donor who had recovered from COVID-19. The CDR3 loop reads CSARPGYNQPQHF. Here the CDR3 DNA reads TGCAGTGCCCGACCGGGGTACAATCAGCCCCAGCATTTT.